These T cell receptor beta chains were read from a single sample in a study of blood T cells in healthy people across ages. One entry per CDR3 protein, called by TCRdb with MiXCR from the 5' RACE reads. The sample includes about 1.5 million distinct CDR3 sequences, approximately 43% of them seen just once. Sequences were obtained from blood. The source is a woman younger than 30 in good health. Each CDR3 is given with its conserved first and last residue. D genes are given only for firm matches. Clone size is shown for a subset of rows, as once, few, many or a class of expanded clone.

v_call	d_call	clone_size	j_call	cdr3_nt	cdr3_aa
TRBV24-1	TRBD1	NA	TRBJ1-2	TGTGCCACCAGTGAGACCGGGACAGGGGGCGCCTATGGCTACACCTTC	CATSETGTGGAYGYTF
TRBV7-9	NA	NA	TRBJ2-6	TGTGCCAGCAGCCAAGACGTCCTCTCTGGGGCCAACGTCCTGACTTTC	CASSQDVLSGANVLTF
TRBV12-3/TRBV12-4	NA	once	TRBJ1-1	TGTGCCAGCAGTACCCAATGGGGCGGCACTGAAGCTTTCTTT	CASSTQWGGTEAFF
TRBV5-1	TRBD2	few	TRBJ2-5	TGCGCCAGCAGCTCCGTCTCCGGGACTAGCGGGAGTGAGTACTTC	CASSSVSGTSGSEYF
TRBV27	NA	NA	TRBJ2-3	TGTGCCAGTAGTTTATCGCCGGGGAGGACAGATACGCAGTATTTT	CASSLSPGRTDTQYF
TRBV6-2/TRBV6-3	NA	NA	TRBJ2-7	TGTGCCTGCGAAACAAGGGACTCCTACGAGCAGTACTTC	CACETRDSYEQYF
TRBV27	TRBD1	few	TRBJ1-6	TGTGCCAGCAGCCCAGGGGGCGGGAGGTCCTATAATTCACCCCTCCACTTT	CASSPGGGRSYNSPLHF
TRBV4-3	NA	few	TRBJ2-3	TGCGCCAGCAGCCAGCCGGAACACAGGCACAGCACAGATACGCAGTATTTT	CASSQPEHRHSTDTQYF
TRBV3-1	NA	few	TRBJ2-3	TGTGCCAGCAGCCAAGCATCCGGGACCAATACGCAGTATTTT	CASSQASGTNTQYF
TRBV4-1	NA	NA	TRBJ2-3	TGCGCCAGCAGCCAGGACCCTGCGGGGTTTAGCACAGATACGCAGTATTTT	CASSQDPAGFSTDTQYF